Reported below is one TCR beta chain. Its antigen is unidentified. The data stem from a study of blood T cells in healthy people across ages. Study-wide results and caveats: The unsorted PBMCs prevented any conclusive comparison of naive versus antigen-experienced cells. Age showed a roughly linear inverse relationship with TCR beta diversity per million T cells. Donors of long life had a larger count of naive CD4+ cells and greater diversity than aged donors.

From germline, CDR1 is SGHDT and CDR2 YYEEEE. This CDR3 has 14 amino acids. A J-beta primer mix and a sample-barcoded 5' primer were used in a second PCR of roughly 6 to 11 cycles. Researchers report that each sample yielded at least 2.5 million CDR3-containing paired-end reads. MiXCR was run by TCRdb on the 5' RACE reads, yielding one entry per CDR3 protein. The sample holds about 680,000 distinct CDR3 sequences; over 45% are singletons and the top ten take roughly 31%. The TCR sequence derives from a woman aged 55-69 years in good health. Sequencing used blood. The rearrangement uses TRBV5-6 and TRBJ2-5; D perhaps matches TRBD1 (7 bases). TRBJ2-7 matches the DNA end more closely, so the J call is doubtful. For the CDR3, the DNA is TGTGCCAGCAGCCGGAGGGGGCCAGTCGTCGAGCAGTACTTC. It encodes CASSRRGPVVEQYF.